The present T cell receptor (beta chain) was sequenced within a study of blood T cell repertoires in COVID-19. Study context: Sample material is recorded as cDNA or gDNA derived from T cells, B-cell-depleted T cells, or PBMCs.

Trimming cost V 4 bases and J 3 bases, with 12 bases left between them. The germline gives CDR1 LNHDA, CDR2 SQIVND (reference sequence). The CDR3 extends over 14 amino acids. Libraries were prepared by immunoSEQ multiplex PCR; TCRdb keeps only in-frame clonotypes and omits some of them. The sample includes more than 200,000 clones, approximately 80% seen only once; the top ten take over 7.5%. This sequence joins TRBV19 and TRBJ1-2, with D unresolved. Sequenced: peripheral blood. The sequence came from a man older than 75 with acute or convalescent COVID-19. The DNA for the CDR3 is TGTGCCAGTAGTAGACAATTTGGCGACTATGGCTACACCTTC. Translated: CASSRQFGDYGYTF.